The 17 T cell receptor beta chains reported below all come from one sample, sequenced in a study of shared clonotypes between healthy human individuals. TCRdb's table, derived via immunoSEQ multiplex PCR, lists solely in-frame clones and lacks some. The sample shows 2 million to 2.5 million clones, approximately 95% of them seen only once. Sample: naive CD4+ T cells sorted from blood. Indicated subset: CD45RA+ positively selected. These receptors all come from a man aged 18 to 29 in good health.

There are a few counts of this clone. The chain combines TRBV2 with TRBJ1-6; D is unresolved. V was pared by 7 bases and J by 7 bases, with 5 bases between. The CDR3 consists of 11 residues. Germline V lookup: CDR1 SNHLY, CDR2 FYNNEI. This CDR3 reads CASTGNSPLHF. DNA for the CDR3: TGTGCCAGCACGGGAAATTCACCCCTCCACTTT.

Comment on this clone: One end of the junction is discordant with germline, which a read error may explain. The chain combines TRBV7-7 with TRBJ2-5, with TRBD2 matching 10 bases. Germline V lookup: CDR1 SSHAT, CDR2 FNYEAQ (reference sequence). This CDR3 has 14 amino acids. DNA for the CDR3: TGTGCTAGCAGCCTTTCTAGCGGGAGAGAGACCCAGTACTTC. Amino acid sequence: CASSLSSGRETQYF.

The chain couples TRBV5-1 to TRBJ2-1; 10 bases are shared with TRBD1. Trimming cost V 0 bases and J 7 bases; bases outside gene matches: 4. The CDR3 runs 15 residues. From germline, CDR1 is SGHRS and CDR2 YFSETQ. CDR3 nucleotides: TGCGCCAGCAGCTTGGATACGGGACAGGGGAATGAGCAGTTCTTC. This codes for CASSLDTGQGNEQFF.

This chain links TRBV6-5 with TRBJ2-5; D is uncertain. V was cut by 4 bases and J by 1 base, with 16 bases left in between. The CDR3 sequence is 16 residues long. Germline CDR1 and CDR2: MNHEY and SVGAGI. The CDR3 region has the DNA TGTGCCAGCAGTTCCAGGCACCTCTGGGGCCAAGAGACCCAGTACTTC. Its protein product is CASSSRHLWGQETQYF.

This clone is a singleton in its sample. This chain joins TRBV18 and TRBJ2-7, with 7 bases identical to TRBD2. Germline V gene sequence: CDR1 KGHSH, CDR2 LQKENI. This CDR3 contains 20 residues. The V and J ends lost 0 bases and 0 bases, in that order; junction bases with no gene match: 17. The CDR3 DNA reads TGTGCCAGCTCACCACCGCCGCCTGGGGGTAGCGGGTTTCCCTCCTACGAGCAGTACTTC. Translation gives CASSPPPPGGSGFPSYEQYF.

About this clone: Other nucleotide sequences in the sample specify the same CDR3. The gene calls are TRBV11-2 and TRBJ2-5; the D is unclear. CDR3 length: 11 amino acids. Trimming removed 11 bases at V and 2 bases at J, with 9 bases between. Germline V lookup: CDR1 SGHAT, CDR2 FQNNGV. CDR3 amino acids: CASRQQETQYF. The CDR3 nucleotides read TGTGCCTCCCGGCAGCAAGAGACCCAGTACTTC.

V usage is TRBV6-6 and J usage is TRBJ1-2, with 7 bases matching TRBD1. Germline V lookup: CDR1 MNHNY, CDR2 SVGAGI (reference sequence). The V and J ends lost 5 bases and 4 bases, in that order; junction bases with no gene match: 4. This CDR3 has 13 amino acids. The CDR3 reads CASSDGQAYGYTF. DNA for the CDR3: TGTGCCAGCAGTGACGGACAGGCCTATGGCTACACCTTC.

The rearrangement links TRBV18 to TRBJ1-3; D is unresolved. CDR3 length: 14 residues. Trimming pared 2 bases from V and 2 bases from J, leaving 7 bases between. CDR1 is KGHSH and CDR2 is LQKENI in the germline V gene. For the CDR3, the DNA is TGTGCCAGCTCACCAGGGTCCCCTGGAAACACCATATATTTT. Protein sequence: CASSPGSPGNTIYF.

This chain uses TRBV5-1 with TRBJ2-5; D is ambiguous. Per the germline V gene, CDR1 is SGHRS and CDR2 is YFSETQ. This CDR3 region has 14 residues. The V and J ends lost 4 bases and 7 bases respectively, with 17 bases between them. This CDR3 is CASSQDVGYGTQYF. CDR3 nucleotides: TGCGCCAGCAGCCAGGACGTAGGATACGGGACCCAGTACTTC.

The rearrangement uses TRBV2 and TRBJ2-7; D gene uncertain. The CDR3 extends over 13 amino acids. V was clipped by 1 base and J by 6 bases, with 10 bases between them. Germline loops: CDR1 SNHLY, CDR2 FYNNEI. The CDR3 nucleotides read TGTGCCAGCAGTGAAGACAGTCCAACCGAGCAGTACTTC. Translating gives CASSEDSPTEQYF. Complete variable domain (other parts from reference TRBV2 and TRBJ2-7): EPEVTQTPSHQVTQMGQEVILRCVPISNHLYFYWYRQILGQKVEFLVSFYNNEISEKSEIFDDQFSVERPDGSNFTLKIRSTKLEDSAMYFCASSEDSPTEQYFGPGTRLTVT.

The chain links TRBV6-6 to TRBJ1-2; 9 bases map to TRBD1. The CDR3 runs to 14 residues. The V and J ends lost 5 bases and 6 bases, in that order; junction bases with no gene match: 7. Germline-derived CDR1 and CDR2 are MNHNY and SVGAGI (reference sequence). In nucleotides, the CDR3 is TGTGCCAGCAGTAACTGGGACAGGGATCATGGCTACACCTTC. As protein: CASSNWDRDHGYTF.

The chain employs TRBV4-2 and TRBJ1-2; TRBD1 matches at 7 bases. The junction had 11 bases not matched to a gene; V was cut back by 2 bases and J by 5 bases. Germline V gene data show CDR1 as LGHNA and CDR2 as YNFKEQ. The CDR3 consists of 16 residues. As DNA, the CDR3 is TGTGCCAGCAGCCAAATCCAGGGGGAAATCCGGTATGGCTACACCTTC. Its translation: CASSQIQGEIRYGYTF.

V and J are TRBV18 and TRBJ2-5, with 8 bases matching TRBD1. V shed 3 bases, J shed 5 bases, and the junction held 11 bases outside the gene matches. Germline V gene lookup returns CDR1 KGHSH and CDR2 LQKENI. CDR3 length: 16 residues. CDR3 protein: CASSPKDRDERETQYF. In DNA form, the CDR3 reads TGTGCCAGCTCACCTAAGGACAGGGACGAACGGGAGACCCAGTACTTC.

The chain combines TRBV25-1 with TRBJ2-5; 8 bases agree with TRBD1. The DNA matches TRBJ2-7 better at its end, which makes the J call doubtful. The CDR3 covers 13 residues. Germline-derived CDR1 and CDR2 are MGHDK and SYGVNS. CDR3 loop: CASRRTGLYEQYF. As DNA, the CDR3 is TGTGCCAGCAGAAGGACAGGGCTCTACGAGCAGTACTTC.

The chain recombines TRBV2 with TRBJ2-1, with TRBD2 matching over 9 bases. J lost 3 bases, V lost 4 bases, and 1 base had no gene match. This CDR3 comprises 14 residues. CDR1 and CDR2 from the germline V gene are SNHLY and FYNNEI. The CDR3 loop reads CASSGTSVYNEQFF. The CDR3 DNA follows: TGTGCCAGCAGTGGGACTAGCGTCTACAATGAGCAGTTCTTC.

J is TRBJ2-7 and V is TRBV11-3, with 8 bases matching TRBD1. This CDR3 is built from 14 residues. Germline V gene sequence: CDR1 SGHNT, CDR2 YENEEA. The junction had 8 bases not matched to a gene; V was cut back by 5 bases and J by 5 bases. The CDR3 sequence is CASSLTGGTNEQYF. The CDR3 DNA reads TGTGCCAGCAGCCTAACAGGGGGAACGAACGAGCAGTACTTC.

This rearrangement joins TRBV5-8 to TRBJ2-7; 7 nucleotides agree with TRBD1. V was clipped by 7 bases and J by 5 bases; unmatched bases: 9. The CDR3 consists of 13 residues. CDR1 and CDR2 from the germline V gene are SGHTS and YDEGEE. As DNA, the CDR3 is TGTGCCAGCCACCGGGACAGACTCGACGAGCAGTACTTC. As protein: CASHRDRLDEQYF.